The 25 T cell receptor beta chains presented below share a single source sample, sequenced in a study of cytomegalovirus exposure and HLA in healthy donors. The PCR was carried out with 60 Vbeta primers and 13 Jbeta primers. Assay: immunoSEQ multiplex PCR; the TCRdb copy retains only in-frame clones and omits some. The sample shows under 200,000 clones, around 80% of them seen only once. The sequencing sample was made of PBMCs. Every receptor here comes from a woman in her thirties or forties in good health and CMV-seronegative.

V is TRBV29-1 and J is TRBJ1-1; 8 bases align to TRBD1. This CDR3 has 14 amino acids. With 6 bases clipped from V and 1 base from J, the junction kept 7 bases outside the gene matches. CDR1 is SQVTM and CDR2 is ANQGSEA in the germline V gene. CDR3 protein: CSVTGGTGNTEAFF. The CDR3, as DNA: TGCAGCGTGACCGGGGGGACAGGGAACACTGAAGCTTTCTTT.

This sequence joins TRBV4-3 and TRBJ2-7, with D possibly TRBD2 on 6 matching bases. This CDR3 has 18 amino acids. From germline, CDR1 is LGHNA and CDR2 YSLEER. Deletions cut 0 bases from V and 0 bases from J, with 18 bases between. The CDR3 DNA reads TGCGCCAGCAGCCAAGATAGTGTGGGGGGACTGAGCTCCTACGAGCAGTACTTC. This gives the protein CASSQDSVGGLSSYEQYF.

Only one count was recorded for this clone. V is TRBV29-1 and J is TRBJ1-5, with D unclear. Germline CDR1 is SQVTM and CDR2 is ANQGSEA. This CDR3 is 13 amino acids long. V was pared by 4 bases and J by 3 bases, with 10 bases between. The CDR3 DNA is TGCAGCGTTGGGGCAGCTCTCAATCAGCCCCAGCATTTT. Amino acid sequence: CSVGAALNQPQHF.

This clone turned up a few times. The rearrangement links TRBV7-9 to TRBJ1-4; TRBD1 agrees at 9 bases. With V trimmed by 4 bases and J by 7 bases, 10 bases remained unmatched. The V gene's germline CDR1 is SEHNR and CDR2 FQNEAQ (reference sequence). The CDR3 totals 16 residues. This CDR3 is CASSSPPGQGREKLFF. The CDR3 coding sequence is TGTGCCAGCAGCTCCCCACCGGGACAGGGACGTGAAAAACTGTTTTTT.

Points on this clone: One end of the junction varies from germline; a read error may be responsible. The chain combines TRBV6-5 with TRBJ2-7; D ambiguous. The CDR3 contains 11 residues. The germline V gene encodes CDR1 MNHEY and CDR2 SVGAGI. This chain's CDR3 is CASSHGGLQCF. CDR3 in DNA: TGTGCCAGCAGCCACGGCGGCCTCCAGTGCTTC.

The rearrangement links TRBV12-5 to TRBJ2-7; TRBD2 aligns across 7 bases. V gave up 4 bases and J gave up 6 bases; unmatched junction bases: 3. Germline CDR1 is LGHNT and CDR2 is FRNRAP. This CDR3 has 12 residues. The CDR3 spells CASGSGGGEQYF. DNA for the CDR3: TGTGCTAGTGGTTCTGGGGGGGGCGAGCAGTACTTC.

The rearrangement links TRBV19 to TRBJ2-4; the D gene is possibly TRBD1 (6 bases). Germline CDR1 reads LNHDA; CDR2 reads SQIVND (reference sequence). The CDR3 runs to 14 residues. V was cut by 4 bases and J by 0 bases, with 7 bases left in between. In nucleotides, the CDR3 is TGTGCCAGTAGTACAGGGGAAGCCAAAAACATTCAGTACTTC. Protein sequence: CASSTGEAKNIQYF.

V is TRBV6-6 and J is TRBJ1-1; the match to TRBD1 covers 7 bases. V shed 6 bases and J 1 base; nucleotides not matched to a gene: 5. The CDR3 is 14 residues long. From germline, CDR1 is MNHNY and CDR2 SVGAGI (reference sequence). As DNA, the CDR3 is TGTGCCAGCAGCAAAGGGACAGCGAACACTGAAGCTTTCTTT. Translation gives CASSKGTANTEAFF.

The CDR3 reads CASSLRRTRTVDTQYF. CDR3 nucleotide sequence: TGTGCCAGCAGTCTCAGACGGACTCGAACAGTAGATACGCAGTATTTT. The gene calls are TRBV27 and TRBJ2-3, with D tentatively TRBD2 (5 bases). This CDR3 contains 16 residues. Trimming removed 5 bases at V and 5 bases at J, with 20 bases between. CDR1 is MNHEY, CDR2 SMNVEV, per germline (reference sequence).

The chain employs TRBV4-3 and TRBJ2-1, with D maybe TRBD1 (6 bases). Germline V gene sequence: CDR1 LGHNA, CDR2 YSLEER. V was pared by 0 bases and J by 9 bases, with 18 bases between. CDR3 size: 16 residues. CDR3 in amino acids: CASSQEAARGEREQFF. Written as DNA, the CDR3 is TGCGCCAGCAGCCAAGAAGCTGCCAGGGGAGAGCGTGAGCAGTTCTTC.

V usage is TRBV28 and J usage is TRBJ1-4; weak D call: TRBD1 (5 bases). Germline-derived CDR1 and CDR2 are MDHEN and SYDVKM. Deletions cut 2 bases from V and 2 bases from J, with 12 bases between. The CDR3 is 16 amino acids. The CDR3 DNA reads as TGTGCCAGCAGTTTAGTAGGAGCAGGGACTAATGAAAAACTGTTTTTT. Protein sequence: CASSLVGAGTNEKLFF.

The chain employs TRBV5-6 and TRBJ2-2, with TRBD1 as a possible D gene (5 bases). V was cut by 2 bases and J by 4 bases, with 12 bases left in between. The germline CDR1 and CDR2 sequences are SGHDT and YYEEEE. The CDR3 spans 15 residues. The DNA for the CDR3 is TGTGCCAGCAGCTTCCCAACAGGACCCACCGGGGAGCTGTTTTTT. Protein product: CASSFPTGPTGELFF.

The chain couples TRBV11-1 to TRBJ1-3; D is unclear. Deletions cut 5 bases from V and 0 bases from J, with 8 bases between. The CDR3 is 14 residues long. Germline V gene sequence: CDR1 SGHAT, CDR2 FQDESV (reference sequence). Written as DNA, the CDR3 is TGTGCCAGCAGCCCGGACTCCTCTGGAAACACCATATATTTT. This gives the protein CASSPDSSGNTIYF.

The chain links TRBV10-2 to TRBJ2-1; TRBD2 agrees at 7 bases. The germline V gene encodes CDR1 WSHSY and CDR2 SAAADI. V was pared by 7 bases and J by 2 bases, with 2 bases of the junction left unmatched. This CDR3 comprises 13 residues. The CDR3 sequence: CASTSGTYNEQFF. DNA for the CDR3: TGCGCCAGCACGAGCGGGACCTACAATGAGCAGTTCTTC.

This chain connects TRBV10-1 to TRBJ1-1, with no clear D. CDR3 length equals 15 residues. Germline CDR1 is WNHNN and CDR2 is SYGVQD (reference sequence). The V end lost 6 bases, the J end lost 4 bases, and 18 bases lay between the germline ends. CDR3 sequence reads: CASSHFGGSGTEAFF. The CDR3 DNA follows: TGCGCCAGCAGCCATTTTGGTGGGTCGGGCACTGAAGCTTTCTTT.

The sample holds a few counts of this clone. This chain links TRBV2 with TRBJ1-6, with D hard to call. Germline values: CDR1 SNHLY, CDR2 FYNNEI. This CDR3 comprises 14 residues. V was trimmed by 4 bases and J by 8 bases, leaving 12 bases between them. CDR3 residues: CASSVEGVDSPLHF. The CDR3 DNA sequence: TGTGCCAGCAGTGTGGAGGGTGTCGATTCACCCCTCCACTTT.

The chain has TRBV10-3 and TRBJ2-1; D unclear. The germline CDR1 and CDR2 sequences are ENHRY and SYGVKD. The V end was cut by 6 bases, the J end by 5 bases, with 14 bases between. The CDR3 length is 14 residues. The CDR3 bases are TGTGCCATCAGGTCTGAGGCTTCAAACAATGAGCAGTTCTTC. Translation: CAIRSEASNNEQFF.

The chain joins TRBV9 to TRBJ1-1, with no clear D. CDR1 and CDR2 (germline): SGDLS, YYNGEE. Between the trimmed V and J ends, which lost 0 bases and 1 base, there was a span of 7 bases. The length of the CDR3 is 14 residues. As DNA, the CDR3 is TGTGCCAGCAGCGTAGACAACCGGAACACTGAAGCTTTCTTT. Its translation is CASSVDNRNTEAFF.

J is TRBJ1-5 and V is TRBV21-1; TRBD1 reflects the table's D call only, with no check against the DNA. TRBV21-1 is described as a pseudogene. The CDR3 spans 15 residues. In nucleotides, the CDR3 is TGTGCCAGCAGCAACCGACAGGCCCTCAATCAGCCCCAGCATTTT. Its protein product is CASSNRQALNQPQHF.

This clone was observed once. V gene TRBV7-3 combines with J gene TRBJ2-3; TRBD1 matches 7 bases. The V segment lost 2 bases and the J segment 1 base; nucleotides outside the gene matches: 3. The CDR3 has 15 amino acids. Germline V gene sequence: CDR1 SGHTA, CDR2 FQGTGA. The CDR3 spells CASSLGDSRTDTQYF. The DNA for the CDR3 is TGTGCCAGCAGCTTAGGGGACAGCCGCACAGATACGCAGTATTTT.

The table lists this clone with a count of one. The V gene is TRBV13, the J gene TRBJ1-1; tentative D call: TRBD1 (5 bases). Germline-derived CDR1 and CDR2 are PRHDT and FYEKMQ (reference sequence). The CDR3 sequence is 15 residues long. V was cut by 2 bases and J by 2 bases, with 12 bases left in between. CDR3: CASSLRDSFNTEAFF. CDR3 nucleotides: TGTGCCAGCAGCTTACGAGACAGTTTCAACACTGAAGCTTTCTTT.

This chain links TRBV7-3 with TRBJ2-1; TRBD2 agrees at 7 bases. Trimming cost V 7 bases and J 9 bases; bases outside gene matches: 18. There are 16 residues in the CDR3. Germline lookup yields CDR1 SGHTA and CDR2 FQGTGA. The CDR3, as DNA: TGTGCCAGCACTCCACGACCTAGCGGAGCTCCAGGTGAGCAGTTCTTC. This sequence encodes CASTPRPSGAPGEQFF. The variable domain in full, with the rest retrieved from reference TRBV7-3 and TRBJ2-1, is GAGVSQTPSNKVTEKGKYVELRCDPISGHTALYWYRQSLGQGPEFLIYFQGTGAADDSGLPNDRFFAVRPEGSVSTLKIQRTERGDSAVYLCASTPRPSGAPGEQFFGPGTRLTVL.

V and J are TRBV29-1 and TRBJ2-5; 7 bases align to TRBD1. The germline V gene has CDR1 SQVTM and CDR2 ANQGSEA. After removal of 4 bases from V and 1 base from J, the junction contained 9 bases not matched to a gene. The CDR3 sequence is 15 residues long. CDR3 sequence (DNA): TGCAGCGTTGCCCGAGGAACAGGGGTCCAAGAGACCCAGTACTTC. It encodes CSVARGTGVQETQYF.

The chain recombines TRBV6-4 with TRBJ1-6; D call uncertain. This CDR3 is built from 15 residues. The V end lost 6 bases, the J end lost 9 bases, and 18 bases lay between the germline ends. The germline gives CDR1 MRHNA, CDR2 SNTAGT. As DNA, the CDR3 is TGTGCCAGCAGGGACGAGGAGGGTAGGAGTTCACCCCTCCACTTT. Translated, it gives CASRDEEGRSSPLHF.

This chain uses TRBV9 with TRBJ2-2; TRBD2 matches at 9 bases. CDR1 and CDR2 (germline): SGDLS, YYNGEE. The length of the CDR3 is 18 residues. J was trimmed by 5 bases and V by 4 bases; bases with no gene match: 15. The DNA of the CDR3 is TGTGCCAGCAGCATTGCGGGGTCGCGGGAGGGGGTAACCGGGGAGCTGTTTTTT. Translated, it gives CASSIAGSREGVTGELFF.